Each of the 3 T cell receptor beta chains below was sequenced from the same sample in a study of T cells in Graves' hyperthyroidism and ophthalmopathy. RNA transcripts served as the template for amplifying TCR beta CDR3 regions. When the TCR CDR3 underwent first-round RT-PCR, the HTBI primer set was used. MiXCR, run by TCRdb on the multiplex PCR reads, gives a single entry per CDR3 protein. The sample carries more than 300,000 distinct CDR3 sequences, about 15% recorded once. Sequencing input: blood. The receptor source for this set is a woman aged 25-40 years with Graves' hyperthyroidism that later progressed to Graves' ophthalmopathy.

This clonotype was counted at least ten times. V and J are TRBV7-9 and TRBJ2-5; TRBD1 agrees at 7 bases. CDR3 length: 16 residues. Per the germline V gene, CDR1 is SEHNR and CDR2 is FQNEAQ (reference sequence). Trimming removed 5 bases from V and 9 bases from J; junction bases left unmatched: 18. The CDR3 loop reads CASSPRLGTVTFPQYF. The CDR3 region has the DNA TGTGCCAGCAGCCCTCGACTCGGGACAGTCACTTTTCCCCAGTACTTC.

This clonotype was recorded many times. The J gene is TRBJ2-1, the V gene TRBV12-3 or TRBV12-4; possible D gene TRBD1, 6 bases. Trimming took off 6 bases at V and 6 bases at J, with 12 bases between the two ends. CDR3 size: 13 residues. CDR3 sequence reads: CASSRGFGNEQFF. The CDR3 DNA follows: TGTGCCAGCAGCAGGGGTTTCGGCAATGAGCAGTTCTTC.

This clonotype appeared many times. The chain carries TRBV6-6 and TRBJ2-1; D call uncertain. The CDR3 covers 12 residues. Trimming cost V 2 bases and J 12 bases, with 11 bases left between them. Germline lookup yields CDR1 MNHNY and CDR2 SVGAGI (reference sequence). The CDR3 bases are TGTGCCAGCAGTTACCGGTCTGGCCCGCAGTTCTTC. Its protein product is CASSYRSGPQFF.